This TCR beta chain originates from a study of shared clonotypes between healthy human individuals. Each sample came from a Caucasian adult donor living in Nashville, Tennessee. CD4+ cells underwent separation, giving CD45RA+ naive and CD45RA-negative memory subsets. Assay execution proceeded at the deep level. The authors loaded around 220 ng DNA, 25,000 to 30,000 T cell genomes, into sorted-subset replicate PCRs. Assay: immunoSEQ multiplex PCR; the TCRdb copy retains only in-frame clones and omits some. The sample yields some 1,100,000 clones, approximately 78% seen once. Germline-derived CDR1 and CDR2 are SNHLY and FYNNEI. This CDR3 comprises 13 residues. V trimming: 7 bases; J trimming: 5 bases; junction bases outside the gene matches: 7.

Sequenced sample: memory CD4+ T cells from PBMCs. Subset noted: CD45RA-negative fraction. V gene TRBV2 combines with J gene TRBJ2-5, with 7 positions matching TRBD2. The sequence was collected from a man between 18 and 29 years old in good health. Some clones in this sample may be carry-over from other donors' samples. The CDR3 protein is CASTAGVMETQYF. The CDR3 DNA follows: TGTGCCAGCACTGCGGGAGTAATGGAGACCCAGTACTTC.